The 11 T cell receptor beta chains reported below all come from one sample, sequenced in a study of T cell changes during pregnancy in multiple sclerosis. Some clones are missing from TCRdb's copy, which holds only in-frame ones; the method was immunoSEQ multiplex PCR. Here the sample spans about 60,000 clones, around 90% being singletons. This sample comprised peripheral blood, obtained in the second trimester of pregnancy. All receptors come from a female donor with multiple sclerosis, enrolled in a pregnancy study.

The chain is built from TRBV30 and TRBJ1-2, with 7 bases identical to TRBD1. Unmatched junction bases numbered 3, after V lost 0 bases and J lost 2 bases. From germline, CDR1 is GTSNPN and CDR2 SVGIG (reference sequence). CDR3 length equals 14 residues. The CDR3 DNA reads TGTGCCTGGAGTGTCAGCAGGGGGAACTATGGCTACACCTTC. Its translation: CAWSVSRGNYGYTF.

The chain is built from TRBV6-6 and TRBJ2-7; D is uncertain. In germline, CDR1 is MNHNY, CDR2 SVGAGI (reference sequence). With 4 bases removed from V and 3 bases from J, the gap between germline ends came to 4 bases. This CDR3 has 11 residues. CDR3 loop: CASSSLYEQYF. The CDR3 region has the DNA TGTGCCAGCAGTTCACTCTACGAGCAGTACTTC.

The V and J genes are TRBV7-9 and TRBJ1-4; tentative D call: TRBD1 (5 bases). The CDR3 extends over 14 amino acids. Germline CDR1 reads SEHNR; CDR2 reads FQNEAQ (reference sequence). Trimming took off 5 bases at V and 4 bases at J, with 11 bases between the two ends. The DNA of the CDR3 is TGTGCCAGCAGCCCAAGACAGCTTAATGAAAAACTGTTTTTT. Amino acids: CASSPRQLNEKLFF.

This chain uses TRBV7-2 with TRBJ1-5; D unresolved. V shed 2 bases and J shed 0 bases, with 5 bases lying between them. The CDR3 covers 14 residues. The germline CDR1 and CDR2 sequences are SGHTA and FQGNSA. In nucleotides, the CDR3 is TGTGCCAGCAGCTTAATGAGTAGCAATCAGCCCCAGCATTTT. Protein sequence: CASSLMSSNQPQHF.

This rearrangement joins TRBV2 to TRBJ1-2; D might be TRBD1 (6 bases). This CDR3 contains 12 residues. Trimming took 6 bases from V and 4 from J, leaving 9 bases between them. Germline V lookup: CDR1 SNHLY, CDR2 FYNNEI. The CDR3 DNA sequence: TGTGCCAGCAGCGGACAGTCCTATGGCTACACCTTC. Translated: CASSGQSYGYTF.

This clone was observed once. The J gene is TRBJ2-7, the V gene TRBV5-1; D might be TRBD1 (6 bases). V lost 4 bases and J 5 bases, leaving 16 bases between the germline ends. CDR1 and CDR2 from the germline V gene are SGHRS and YFSETQ. This CDR3 spans 14 amino acids. CDR3 DNA: TGCGCCAGCAGCCTTGACAGGACCCTCGACGAGCAGTACTTC. Its protein is CASSLDRTLDEQYF. Combining the CDR3 with reference TRBV5-1 and TRBJ2-7 gives the whole variable domain KAGVTQTPRYLIKTRGQQVTLSCSPISGHRSVSWYQQTPGQGLQFLFEYFSETQRNKGNFPGRFSGRQFSNSRSEMNVSTLELGDSALYLCASSLDRTLDEQYFGPGTRLTVT.

The chain couples TRBV9 to TRBJ1-3; 7 bases are shared with TRBD1. The germline V gene has CDR1 SGDLS and CDR2 YYNGEE. The ends lost 4 bases at V and 0 bases at J; junction bases unmatched: 4. This CDR3 region has 15 residues. CDR3 nucleotides: TGTGCCAGCAGCCTTCGGGACAGCTCTGGAAACACCATATATTTT. Protein sequence: CASSLRDSSGNTIYF.

J is TRBJ2-5 and V is TRBV7-3, with D possibly TRBD2 on 6 matching bases. This CDR3 spans 16 amino acids. Trimming removed 2 bases at V and 0 bases at J, with 13 bases between. CDR1 is SGHTA and CDR2 is FQGTGA in the germline V gene. DNA for the CDR3: TGTGCCAGCAGCTTAGGGGTGGGGGGTTACCAAGAGACCCAGTACTTC. Translation: CASSLGVGGYQETQYF.

V and J are TRBV7-2 and TRBJ1-3, with a weak D call TRBD1 (6 bases). Between the trimmed V and J ends, which lost 7 bases and 0 bases, there was a span of 13 bases. The V gene's germline CDR1 is SGHTA and CDR2 FQGNSA. CDR3 length: 15 residues. CDR3 coding DNA: TGTGCCAGCACCCGACAGGTTACCTCTGGAAACACCATATATTTT. It yields the protein CASTRQVTSGNTIYF.

This clone showed up just once. This sequence joins TRBV20-1 and TRBJ1-2; D not resolved. Germline CDR1 reads DFQATT; CDR2 reads SNEGSKA (reference sequence). This CDR3 contains 11 residues. The V end was cut by 7 bases, the J end by 2 bases, with 8 bases between. CDR3 sequence: CSVGQNYGYTF. As DNA, the CDR3 is TGCAGTGTTGGGCAGAACTATGGCTACACCTTC.

The gene calls are TRBV11-3 and TRBJ2-1, with D hard to call. CDR3 length: 15 residues. V was cut by 5 bases and J by 4 bases, with 15 bases left in between. Germline CDR1 is SGHNT and CDR2 is YENEEA. CDR3 in DNA: TGTGCCAGCAGCCAGGCGTCGACACCATACAATGAGCAGTTCTTC. It yields the protein CASSQASTPYNEQFF.